This T cell receptor (beta chain) was obtained from a study of spatial heterogeneity in lung cancer. A unique molecular identifier was attached to every TCR cDNA molecule. In TCRdb, the 5' RACE reads were re-called with MiXCR into one record per CDR3 protein. Among over 75,000 distinct CDR3 sequences listed, 15% to 20% were seen once. The CDR3 sequence is 14 residues long. The junction had 3 bases not matched to a gene; V was cut back by 3 bases and J by 5 bases. The germline gives CDR1 SGHAT, CDR2 FQNNGV. The time point is: sample taken at primary tumor resection. Unsorted whole RNA samples from tumor, nontumor lung or frozen PBMC were sequenced.

V gene TRBV11-2 combines with J gene TRBJ2-5; 10 bases match TRBD2. The specimen was PBMCs, collected at surgery. The source of this sequence is a male donor with early-stage non-small cell lung cancer. The CDR3 is CASSFLAGVETQYF. Here the CDR3 DNA reads TGTGCCAGCAGCTTTCTAGCGGGAGTCGAGACCCAGTACTTC.